Following are 8 T cell receptor beta chains from one sample sequenced in a study of T-cell memory formation after mild COVID-19. TCRdb processed the 5' RACE reads anew with MiXCR; each CDR3 protein has one entry. This sample yields some 57,000 distinct CDR3 sequences, of which 9% to 15% are seen a single time; approximately 26% belongs to the top ten. The sample was PBMCs or a T cell subset sorted from them (not recorded which). The receptors originated from a man aged 18 to 30 who had mild COVID-19 (a few samples of this study predate the infection). Cell type and time point are not known.

At least ten counts were recorded for this clonotype. The rearrangement uses TRBV20-1 and TRBJ2-5; 8 nucleotides match TRBD2. V lost 6 bases and J lost 4; bases outside the gene matches: 10. Germline CDR1 reads DFQATT; CDR2 reads SNEGSKA (reference sequence). CDR3 length: 14 residues. This CDR3 reads CSAAGGYLRETQYF. CDR3 nucleotides: TGCAGTGCGGCGGGGGGATATTTGCGAGAGACCCAGTACTTC.

The chain couples TRBV20-1 to TRBJ1-2, with 7 positions matching TRBD1. CDR3 length equals 12 residues. The J segment lost 6 bases and the V segment lost 7 bases, leaving 8 bases of the junction unmatched. Germline V gene sequence: CDR1 DFQATT, CDR2 SNEGSKA (reference sequence). The DNA for the CDR3 is TGCAGTGGCGAAGGGGGCGGCAATGGCTACACCTTC. Amino acid sequence: CSGEGGGNGYTF.

This clonotype was picked up a small number of times. The chain combines TRBV28 with TRBJ1-6; 7 bases are a match to TRBD1. This CDR3 contains 14 residues. CDR1 is MDHEN, CDR2 SYDVKM, per germline. V lost 6 bases and J lost 7; bases outside the gene matches: 6. DNA of the CDR3: TGTGCCAGCAGCCGGGTGGGACAGAATTCACCCCTCCACTTT. Translating it yields CASSRVGQNSPLHF. Combining the CDR3 with reference TRBV28 and TRBJ1-6 gives the whole variable domain DVKVTQSSRYLVKRTGEKVFLECVQDMDHENMFWYRQDPGLGLRLIYFSYDVKMKEKGDIPEGYSVSREKKERFSLILESASTNQTSMYLCASSRVGQNSPLHFGNGTRLTVT.

This clonotype has ten or more counts. CDR3 nucleotides: TGCGCCAGCAGCCAAGAAGCCAGTACCTACGAGCAGTACTTC. This sequence encodes CASSQEASTYEQYF. The chain recombines TRBV4-1 with TRBJ2-7; D gene unclear. Germline CDR1 MGHRA, CDR2 YSYEKL. Trimming took off 0 bases at V and 2 bases at J, with 8 bases between the two ends. The CDR3 is 14 amino acids.

This clonotype occurred many times. In DNA, the CDR3 is TGTGCCAGCAGTTTAGCGCATGTCCCGGATGGCTACACCTTC. The encoded protein is CASSLAHVPDGYTF. The genes are TRBV12-3 or TRBV12-4 and TRBJ1-2; D unresolved. The CDR3 length is 14 residues. Trimming removed 0 bases from V and 6 bases from J, with 11 bases in between.

This clonotype came up many times. The chain couples TRBV7-2 to TRBJ2-7, with 8 bases that match TRBD1. J lost 3 bases, V lost 0 bases, and 4 bases had no gene match. The V gene's germline CDR1 is SGHTA and CDR2 FQGNSA. This CDR3 region has 15 residues. The CDR3 coding sequence is TGTGCCAGCAGCTTAGCCGGGACAGGATTCTACGAGCAGTACTTC. It codes for CASSLAGTGFYEQYF.

This clonotype was detected a few times. The chain joins TRBV6-5 to TRBJ2-5, with TRBD1 matching 12 bases. CDR1 is MNHEY and CDR2 is SVGAGI in the germline V gene. V lost 6 bases to trimming and J lost 2 bases; unmatched junction nucleotides: 7. The CDR3 spans 16 residues. For the CDR3, the DNA is TGTGCCAGCAGCCGGGACAGGGGGCCTCGGCAAGAGACCCAGTACTTC. It specifies CASSRDRGPRQETQYF.

This clonotype has only a few counts. CDR3 in DNA: TGTGCCAGCAGCCCTGGGACAGGGACCCAGGGTGAGCAGTTCTTC. The encoded protein is CASSPGTGTQGEQFF. This chain connects TRBV7-3 to TRBJ2-1; the match to TRBD1 covers 9 bases. CDR3 length equals 15 residues. J lost 9 bases, V lost 5 bases, and 11 bases had no gene match. Germline V lookup: CDR1 SGHTA, CDR2 FQGTGA.